These 17 T cell receptor beta chains originate from one sample sequenced in a study of tissue T cells after allogeneic stem cell transplantation. Described time point: mouse harvest day 14 after allogeneic transplant. The graft held 10^6 splenic CD5+ T cells and 10^7 T-cell-depleted bone marrow cells. Sequenced by immunoSEQ multiplex PCR; TCRdb stores in-frame clones only, minus some. Seen here are roughly 7,700 clones, 36% observed once, and the top ten hold roughly 6.4%. Sequenced: skin. These receptors originate from a female BALB/c mouse given C57BL/6 T cells with graft-versus-host disease after an allogeneic hematopoietic cell transplant.

As regards this clone: Gene names and germline match the mouse. The CDR3 end falls 1 residue outside the read, so it is completed with the germline J gene. This chain joins TRBV13-1 and TRBJ2-7; D unresolved. The germline V gene encodes CDR1 NSHNY and CDR2 SYGAGN. Trimming removed 1 base at V and 3 bases at J, with 8 bases between. This CDR3 spans 13 amino acids. The CDR3 region is CASSDPDIYEQYF. Incomplete CDR3 DNA: TGTGCCAGCAGTGATCCCGACATCTATGAACAGTAC.

Concerning this clone: Gene names and germline refer to mouse. The DNA ends 1 residue before the CDR3 does, and the rest of the CDR3 is filled in from the germline J gene. Additional DNA sequences in this sample encode the identical CDR3. This chain joins TRBV26 and TRBJ1-3, with a tentative D call TRBD1 (5 bases). The CDR3 runs 15 residues. Trimming shortened V by 2 bases and J by 0 bases, and 8 bases separated the two germline ends. The germline gives CDR1 KGHPV, CDR2 FQNQEV (reference sequence). The CDR3 is CASSLGGNSGNTLYF. The part of the CDR3 DNA that was read is TGTGCCAGCAGTCTGGGGGGGAATTCTGGAAATACGCTCTAT.

Regarding this clone: The genes and germline here are from mouse. The CDR3 sequence is CASSLGLASAETLYF. The DNA read from the CDR3 is TGTGCCAGCAGCTTAGGGCTGGCTAGTGCAGAAACGCTGTAT. The chain links TRBV3 to TRBJ2-3; no firm D call. The CDR3 extends 1 residue past the end of the read, so its final part is completed from the germline J gene. CDR3 length equals 15 residues. Germline CDR1 reads SNHLY; CDR2 reads FYNGKV (reference sequence). V gave up 1 base and J gave up 0 bases, with 8 bases separating them. Together with reference TRBV3 and TRBJ2-3, the CDR3 gives the full variable domain: GPKVLQIPSHQIIDMGQMVTLNCDPVSNHLYFYWYKQILGQQMEFLVNFYNGKVMEKSKLFKDQFSVERPDGSYFTLKIQPTALEDSAVYFCASSLGLASAETLYFGSGTRLTVL.

In the case of this clone: Germline and genes: mouse. CDR3 loop: CASRRQGRDTQYF. The sequenced part of the CDR3 DNA is TGTGCCAGCAGACGACAGGGACGAGACACCCAGTAC. The V call is TRBV19, the J call TRBJ2-5; TRBD1 matches 7 bases. Read data end 1 residue before the CDR3 end; the end is taken from the germline J gene. The CDR3 runs 13 residues. Germline V gene data show CDR1 as FNHDT and CDR2 as SITEND (reference sequence). V gave up 5 bases and J gave up 5 bases; unmatched junction bases: 5.

In its sample, this clone is medium-sized. Gene names are mouse gene names. Read data end 1 residue before the CDR3 end; the end is taken from the germline J gene. This chain uses TRBV14 with TRBJ2-2; tentative D call: TRBD1 (6 bases). Germline V gene data show CDR1 as SGHDT and CDR2 as FRDEAV. This CDR3 comprises 14 residues. V lost 4 bases, J lost 4 bases, and 11 bases lay in between. The DNA read from the CDR3 is TGTGCCAGCAGTGAGACAGGTCCCACCGGGCAGCTCTAC. Translated, it gives CASSETGPTGQLY. The complete CDR3 sequence is CASSETGPTGQLYF.

This clone turned up a few times. The gene names given are mouse names. With the read ending 1 residue before the CDR3 end, the germline J gene is used to fill in that end. The V call is TRBV3, the J call TRBJ1-3, with D perhaps matching TRBD1 (6 bases). Trimming shortened V by 3 bases and J by 1 base, and 7 bases separated the two germline ends. Germline lookup yields CDR1 SNHLY and CDR2 FYNGKV (reference sequence). This CDR3 spans 14 amino acids. The CDR3 sequence: CASSFGQSGNTLYF. CDR3 bases read: TGTGCCAGCAGCTTCGGACAGTCTGGAAATACGCTCTAT.

This clone is medium-sized (0.01 to 0.1%) by share. Here the gene names and germline are mouse. The read halts 1 residue ahead of the CDR3 end, with the missing end drawn from the germline J gene. The chain uses TRBV26 and TRBJ2-4, with D unclear. With 2 bases removed from V and 0 bases from J, the gap between germline ends came to 6 bases. The V gene's germline CDR1 is KGHPV and CDR2 FQNQEV (reference sequence). The CDR3 loop spans 14 amino acids. The CDR3 bases that were read are TGTGCCAGCAGTCTGGACAATAGTCAAAACACCTTGTAC. Amino acid sequence: CASSLDNSQNTLY. The whole CDR3 protein reads CASSLDNSQNTLYF.

About this clone itself: Mouse gene names apply. The sequenced fragment ends 1 residue before the CDR3 boundary, so the rest is inferred from the germline J gene. This sequence joins TRBV23 and TRBJ2-1; the DNA was not compared with TRBD1, the D call given in the table. The CDR3 contains 14 residues. The germline CDR1 and CDR2 sequences are KGHTA and FQNQQP. The sequenced CDR3 bases are TGCTCCAGCAGTCGCCGGGACACTTATGCTGAGCAGTTC. This translates into CSSSRRDTYAEQF. The whole CDR3 sequence is CSSSRRDTYAEQFF. The entire variable domain, with the rest obtained from reference TRBV23 and TRBJ2-1, is as follows: DAAVTQKPRYLIKMKGQEAEMKCIPEKGHTAVFWYQQKQSKELKFLIYFQNQQPLDQIDMVKERFSAVCPSSSLCSLGIRTCEAEDSALYLCSSSRRDTYAEQFFGPGTRLTVL.

This clone is large. The genes and germline here are from mouse. The read gets to within 1 residue of the CDR3 end, and the germline J gene fills in the rest. The J gene is TRBJ2-1, the V gene TRBV4; 7 nucleotides align to TRBD2. Trimming took 4 bases from V and 1 from J; bases not matched to a gene: 1. Germline values: CDR1 LGHDT, CDR2 YNNKQL (reference sequence). The CDR3 length is 14 residues. The part of the CDR3 DNA that was read is TGTGCCAGCAGCTTGACTGGGAACTATGCTGAGCAGTTC. It specifies CASSLTGNYAEQF. The CDR3, in full, reads CASSLTGNYAEQFF.

There are a few counts of this clone. Here the gene names and germline are mouse. The read gets to within 1 residue of the CDR3 end, and the germline J gene fills in the rest. J is TRBJ1-2 and V is TRBV26; D is undetermined. CDR1 is KGHPV and CDR2 is FQNQEV in the germline V gene (reference sequence). V was cut by 2 bases and J by 0 bases, with 4 bases left in between. The length of the CDR3 is 13 residues. CDR3 sequence reads: CASSLDANSDYTF. The sequenced part of the CDR3 DNA is TGTGCCAGCAGTCTGGATGCAAACTCCGACTACACC.

A word on this clone: Genes here carry mouse names. The read ends 1 residue before the CDR3 terminus; that terminus is restored from the germline J gene. The rearrangement joins TRBV26 to TRBJ2-2; 8 bases map to TRBD2. This CDR3 has 16 residues. Trimming cost V 6 bases and J 0 bases; bases outside gene matches: 6. Germline values: CDR1 KGHPV, CDR2 FQNQEV (reference sequence). CDR3 region: CASSLGLGTNTGQLYF. The CDR3 DNA, read in part, is TGTGCCAGCAGCCTTGGACTGGGAACAAACACCGGGCAGCTCTAC.

Turning to this clone: Gene names follow the mouse nomenclature. Read sequence stops 1 residue before the CDR3 end, and the germline J gene provides the missing end. The genes are TRBV12-2 and TRBJ2-7; 12 nucleotides line up with TRBD2. This CDR3 region has 16 residues. The germline V gene encodes CDR1 SGHLS and CDR2 HYDKME. V shed 3 bases and J 0 bases; nucleotides not matched to a gene: 5. The CDR3: CASSGDWGVSSYEQYF. The sequenced CDR3 bases are TGTGCCAGCTCTGGGGACTGGGGGGTGAGCTCCTATGAACAGTAC.

Note on this clone: The listed genes are named as in mouse. CDR3 residues: CASSEGLGVSAETLYF. Incomplete CDR3 DNA: TGTGCCAGCAGTGAGGGACTGGGGGTTAGTGCAGAAACGCTGTAT. V and J are TRBV13-3 and TRBJ2-3; 11 positions match TRBD2. The read ends 1 residue before the CDR3 terminus; that terminus is restored from the germline J gene. The V segment lost 2 bases and the J segment 0 bases; nucleotides outside the gene matches: 2. This CDR3 comprises 16 residues. Germline V gene lookup returns CDR1 NNHDY and CDR2 SYVADS.

There are a few counts of this clone. Gene and germline names: mouse. The CDR3 DNA, read in part, is TGTGCCAGCAGGGACAGGAGCTCCTATGAACAGTAC. It specifies CASRDRSSYEQY. The full CDR3 is CASRDRSSYEQYF. This chain joins TRBV26 and TRBJ2-7; 7 bases map to TRBD1. The read terminates 1 residue before the CDR3 end, so the remaining end is supplied by the germline J gene. V lost 6 bases, J lost 0 bases, and 2 bases stayed unmatched. Germline lookup yields CDR1 KGHPV and CDR2 FQNQEV (reference sequence). The CDR3 totals 13 residues.

This clone has a handful of counts. Each gene name is a mouse one. The read ends 1 residue before the CDR3 terminus; that terminus is restored from the germline J gene. This sequence joins TRBV23 and TRBJ1-1; the D call of TRBD1 is as the table states it, not checked on the DNA. Germline V gives CDR1 KGHTA, CDR2 FQNQQP. The length of the CDR3 is 17 residues. The part of the CDR3 DNA that was read is TGCTCCAGCAGTCAATTAGTCAGAGGGGGAGGAAGCACAGAAGTCTTC. Amino acid sequence: CSSSQLVRGGGSTEVF. The CDR3 as a whole reads CSSSQLVRGGGSTEVFF.

Note on this clone: Genes and germline come from the mouse. The read ends 1 residue before the CDR3 terminus; that terminus is restored from the germline J gene. This sequence joins TRBV26 and TRBJ2-7, with D possibly being TRBD2 (5 bases). The CDR3 extends over 14 amino acids. The germline V gene has CDR1 KGHPV and CDR2 FQNQEV (reference sequence). V was clipped by 4 bases and J by 0 bases, with 10 bases between them. The CDR3 DNA, read in part, is TGTGCCAGCAGTCCCCATTGGGGCTCCTATGAACAGTAC. Translation gives CASSPHWGSYEQY. The CDR3 in full is CASSPHWGSYEQYF.

By its share, this clone is medium-sized. Gene labels here are mouse ones. The read halts 1 residue ahead of the CDR3 end, with the missing end drawn from the germline J gene. The chain carries TRBV26 and TRBJ1-4; D is ambiguous. This CDR3 has 13 residues. The germline CDR1 and CDR2 sequences are KGHPV and FQNQEV (reference sequence). Trimming took off 5 bases at V and 3 bases at J, with 7 bases between the two ends. This chain's CDR3 is CASSISTNERLFF. The CDR3 bases that were read are TGTGCCAGCAGTATAAGTACCAACGAAAGATTATTT.